A selection of T cell receptor beta chains follows, all from one sample in a study of blood T cells in healthy people across ages. Using its own MiXCR run on the 5' RACE reads, TCRdb lists one record per CDR3 protein. The table has 700,000 to 950,000 distinct CDR3 sequences, 58% seen once; the top ten hold 22%. Material: blood. Source of these receptors: a man aged 25 to 45 in good health. CDR3s include the opening cysteine and the closing phenylalanine or tryptophan. Each record gives: V gene, clone size, D gene, J gene, CDR3 DNA, CDR3 protein. D genes are given only for firm matches. A row's size may be missing; if present it is once, few, many or a size class.

>TRBV10-3|.|.|TRBJ2-4
TGTGCCATCAGTAGCGGTCGTTATCAGTACTTC
CAISSGRYQYF
>TRBV7-2|.|TRBD2|TRBJ2-5
TGTGCCAGCAGCTTAGAGACTAGCGGACAAGAGACCCAGTACTTC
CASSLETSGQETQYF
>TRBV7-2|.|.|TRBJ2-5
TGTGCCAGCAGCTCCAATCCCCAGAGCAAAGAGACCCAGTACTTC
CASSSNPQSKETQYF
>TRBV4-2|few|.|TRBJ1-2
TGTGCCAGCAGCCAAGAGGGAGGGAACCTCTATGGCTACACCTTC
CASSQEGGNLYGYTF
>TRBV12-3/TRBV12-4|once|.|TRBJ1-2
TGTGCCAGCAGCCTGGGGGTAGGGCAGAACTATGGCTACACCTTC
CASSLGVGQNYGYTF
>TRBV20-1|.|.|TRBJ1-2
TGCAGTGCTAGTCGGTTTGACAGTGATGGCTACACCTTC
CSASRFDSDGYTF
>TRBV7-9|.|.|TRBJ2-1
TGTGCCAGCAGCTTAGCATACGGGGTAGAGGGGGATGAGCAGTTCTTC
CASSLAYGVEGDEQFF
>TRBV7-2|few|.|TRBJ2-3
TGTGCCAGCAGCCCGAGAACCACAGATACGCAGTATTTT
CASSPRTTDTQYF
>TRBV24-1|.|.|TRBJ2-1
TGTGCCACCAGAGGCGGGACCATTGGCAGTGAGCAGTTCTTC
CATRGGTIGSEQFF
>TRBV6-5|.|.|TRBJ1-4
TGTGCCAGCAGTACCGGGGCGGGTGGAGAAAAACTGTTTTTT
CASSTGAGGEKLFF
>TRBV5-1|.|.|TRBJ2-1
TGCGCCAGCAGCTTGGTTCCCCAGGGAACGGGGGGCTTCAATGAGCAGTTCTTC
CASSLVPQGTGGFNEQFF
>TRBV6-2/TRBV6-3|.|.|TRBJ1-1
TGTGCCAGCAGTTACTCTTTTTTGGCGGCTGAAGCTTTCTTT
CASSYSFLAAEAFF